These T cell receptor beta chains were read from a single sample in a study of T cell changes during pregnancy in multiple sclerosis. Assay used: immunoSEQ multiplex PCR; TCRdb lists only in-frame clones, some missing. This table holds tens of thousands of clones, 85% to 95% found once. This specimen was peripheral blood, taken in the second trimester of pregnancy. The origin of the receptors is a female donor with multiple sclerosis, enrolled in a pregnancy study. Each CDR3 is given with its conserved first and last residue. D genes are given only for firm matches. The size entry is marked missing in some rows and otherwise reads once, few, many or a size class.

V,size,J,D,DNA,CDR3
TRBV4-2,.,TRBJ1-2,TRBD1,TGTGCCAGCAGCCAAGATGGACAGGGAGTTATAGGCTACACCTTC,CASSQDGQGVIGYTF
TRBV6-6,.,TRBJ1-1,.,TGTGCCAGCAGTTACTCCAGGGTAGAAGCTTTCTTT,CASSYSRVEAFF
TRBV19,.,TRBJ2-1,TRBD2,TGTGCCAGTCGCCCGGGACTAGGACGTTACAATGAGCAGTTCTTC,CASRPGLGRYNEQFF
TRBV2,.,TRBJ2-5,.,TGTGCCAGCAACCCCGGGCTAGCTGAAGAGACCCAGTACTTC,CASNPGLAEETQYF
TRBV5-4,.,TRBJ1-1,TRBD1,TGTGCCAGCAGCCCAGGGGGACAGAAGAACACTGAAGCTTTCTTT,CASSPGGQKNTEAFF
TRBV21-1,.,TRBJ2-3,.,TGTGCCAGCAGCATCCCCCTTAGCGGGAGCGGTGATACGCAGTATTTT,CASSIPLSGSGDTQYF
TRBV9,.,TRBJ2-3,.,TGTGCCAGCAGCGCGAGCCGTGGCCGGCCCGAGGCAGATACGCAGTATTTT,CASSASRGRPEADTQYF
TRBV11-3,.,TRBJ2-1,TRBD2,TGTGCCAGCAGCGTATTAGCGGGAGGGCCGCATAATGAGCAGTTCTTC,CASSVLAGGPHNEQFF
TRBV28,.,TRBJ2-7,TRBD1,TGTGCCAGCAGTTTACCCCATCGGACAGGGAGCGAGCAGTACTTC,CASSLPHRTGSEQYF
TRBV4-1,.,TRBJ1-4,TRBD1,TGCGCCAGCAGCCGCGCCTGGACAGGGACTAATGAAAAACTGTTTTTT,CASSRAWTGTNEKLFF
TRBV4-3,.,TRBJ1-3,TRBD1,TGCGCCAGCAGCCATACAAAACAGGGGGATCGAAACACCATATATTTT,CASSHTKQGDRNTIYF
TRBV5-6,.,TRBJ2-7,TRBD1,TGTGCCAGCAGGAGGACAGGGGGAACCTACGAGCAGTACTTC,CASRRTGGTYEQYF
TRBV7-7,.,TRBJ2-1,TRBD2,TGTGCTAGCAGCTTAGCGGGAGAGGCTGAGCAGTTCTTC,CASSLAGEAEQFF
TRBV25-1,.,TRBJ2-7,TRBD1,TGTGCCAGCAGTGCACGGGACAGGTCTCCCGAGCAGTACTTC,CASSARDRSPEQYF
TRBV10-3,.,TRBJ1-3,.,TGTGCCATCAGTACAGACAGGAGCGGAAACACCATATATTTT,CAISTDRSGNTIYF
TRBV15,.,TRBJ1-5,TRBD1,TGTGCCACCAGCCCGGGAGGACAGGGGGGAAATCAGCCCCAGCATTTT,CATSPGGQGGNQPQHF
TRBV11-2,.,TRBJ2-7,.,TGTGCCAGCAGCTTAGGTGCCGCGACAGGGAGGTACGAGCAGTACTTC,CASSLGAATGRYEQYF
TRBV7-2,.,TRBJ2-1,TRBD2,TGTGCCAGCAGTCCTAACAAAGTTAGCGGGAGTTGGAACAATGAGCAGTTCTTC,CASSPNKVSGSWNNEQFF
TRBV19,.,TRBJ1-3,TRBD1,TGTGCCAGTCAAAAGACAGGGGCCGGAAACACCATATATTTT,CASQKTGAGNTIYF
TRBV11-3,.,TRBJ1-1,.,TGTGCCAGCAGCGCTAGAAGGGGCCAGAACACTGAAGCTTTCTTT,CASSARRGQNTEAFF
TRBV6-6,once,TRBJ1-3,.,TGTGCCAGCAGACCCAACTACTCCGGATCGGACACCATATATTTT,CASRPNYSGSDTIYF
TRBV2,.,TRBJ1-1,.,TGTGCCAGCAGCGCTAGAGACAGGCCTGGTGCTTTCTTT,CASSARDRPGAFF
TRBV19,.,TRBJ1-1,TRBD1,TGTGCCAGTAGCCAGGGGGCGAGCACTGAAGCTTTCTTT,CASSQGASTEAFF
TRBV19,.,TRBJ2-7,.,TGTGCCAGTAGTATCGCAGGGTACACCTACGAGCAGTACTTC,CASSIAGYTYEQYF
TRBV4-1,.,TRBJ2-5,.,TGCGCCAGCAGCCAAGGTTTAGTAGAGACCCAGTACTTC,CASSQGLVETQYF
TRBV5-1,.,TRBJ2-7,TRBD2,TGCGCCAGCAGCTTGACTAGCGGTTCCTACGAGCAGTACTTC,CASSLTSGSYEQYF
TRBV9,.,TRBJ2-5,TRBD2,TGTGCCAGCAGCGTAGTGGGGGGGGAGACCCAGTACTTC,CASSVVGGETQYF
TRBV28,.,TRBJ1-2,.,TGTGCCAGCATGATTTCGGGGAGAAACTATGGCTACACCTTC,CASMISGRNYGYTF
TRBV29-1,.,TRBJ2-7,TRBD2,TGCAGCGTTGAAGGAGGGACTAGCGGCTACGAGCAGTACTTC,CSVEGGTSGYEQYF
TRBV7-2,.,TRBJ1-2,.,TGTGCCAGCAGCTTCTCAGGGAACTATGGCTACACCTTC,CASSFSGNYGYTF
TRBV6-1,.,TRBJ2-7,TRBD1,TGTGCCAGCAGGGACAGGGGGGCCTACGAGCAGTACTTC,CASRDRGAYEQYF
TRBV7-6,.,TRBJ2-7,TRBD2,TGTGCCAGCAGCCCGAAAGGACTAGCGGGACACAAATATTCCTACGAGCAGTACTTC,CASSPKGLAGHKYSYEQYF